A single sample is the source of the 25 T cell receptor beta chains below, sequenced in a study of T cell clonality in common variable immunodeficiency (dated by TCRdb to between 2014 and 2017). Here is what the overall study found, with its caveats: Fewer deletions and N-nucleotide insertions were reportedly observed in CVID TCRbeta sequences, and highly modified clones with 13 or more V deletions were reportedly absent from CVID TCRbeta sequences.

Libraries were made using the immunoSEQ multiplex PCR assay. TCRdb obtained this table from immuneACCESS and retained in-frame rearrangements with V and J assigned. These tables miss some clones; where compared with another copy, unresolved V genes account for less than half of the shortfall, and the remainder is unexplained. The sample counts 8,500 to 10,000 clones, each observed more than once. Clones ranked in the top ten supply roughly 4% of the sample. These receptors have no known antigen. The sequenced material came from peripheral blood mononuclear cells. The source is a human donor with common variable immunodeficiency.

Ten or more counts support this clone. The read terminates 3 residues ahead of where the CDR3 ends, so the germline J gene completes it. The chain joins TRBV3-1 (or the pseudogene TRBV3-2) to TRBJ1-1; D is undetermined. The V end was cut by 4 bases, the J end by 7 bases, with 22 bases between. There are 16 residues in the CDR3. Germline lookup yields CDR1 LGHDT and CDR2 YNNKEL (reference sequence). The part of the CDR3 DNA that was read is TGTGCCAGCAGCCGTAGGCTAGGATCTCCCCGCGGTGAA. This codes for CASSRRLGSPRGE. The entire CDR3 protein is CASSRRLGSPRGEAFF.

This clone was counted many times. The CDR3 end is not reached by the read, which stops 3 residues before it; the germline J gene fills it in. The chain uses TRBV19 and TRBJ2-2; TRBD1 matches 10 bases. Trimming removed 5 bases from V and 0 bases from J; junction bases left unmatched: 12. The CDR3 length is 19 residues. The germline gives CDR1 LNHDA, CDR2 SQIVND (reference sequence). CDR3 region: CASSLLKTGGNSNTGELFF. The part of the CDR3 DNA that was read is TGTGCCAGTAGTCTCCTTAAGACAGGGGGCAACTCGAACACCGGGGAG.

As to this clone: A much larger clone lies one base from this, so it may be a read error. The sequence runs out 3 residues before the end of the CDR3; the remainder is reconstructed from the germline J gene. The chain employs TRBV7-9 and TRBJ2-2; TRBD2 might be the D (6 bases). CDR3 length: 12 residues. V was pared by 5 bases and J by 5 bases, with 6 bases between. In germline, CDR1 is SEHNR, CDR2 FQNEAQ (reference sequence). CDR3 loop: CASSAGTGELFF. The sequenced part of the CDR3 DNA is TGTGCCAGCAGCGCGGGGACCGGGGAG.

This clone showed up many times. The CDR3 end falls 3 residues outside the read, so it is completed with the germline J gene. This chain links TRBV4-1 with TRBJ2-1; D ambiguous. CDR1 MGHRA and CDR2 YSYEKL come from the germline V gene. The V and J ends lost 0 bases and 2 bases respectively, with 5 bases between them. The CDR3 runs to 14 residues. The CDR3 loop reads CASSQEGTYNEQFF. The CDR3 DNA, read in part, is TGCGCCAGCAGCCAAGAAGGTACCTACAATGAG.

This clone was picked up many times. The CDR3 end lies 3 residues beyond the end of the read and is filled in from the germline J gene. The chain employs TRBV19 and TRBJ2-6, with 11 bases lining up with TRBD1. CDR1 and CDR2 from the germline V gene are LNHDA and SQIVND (reference sequence). The CDR3 runs to 14 residues. CDR3 sequence reads: CASSTDRDRGFLTF. The DNA read from the CDR3 is TGTGCCAGTAGTACCGACCGGGACAGGGGGTTC.

A word on this clone: With the read ending 3 residues before the CDR3 end, the germline J gene is used to fill in that end. V usage is TRBV2 and J usage is TRBJ1-2; D gene uncertain. The CDR3 length is 14 residues. Looked up from germline, CDR1 is SNHLY and CDR2 is FYNNEI. The V end was cut by 3 bases, the J end by 6 bases, with 14 bases between. CDR3 protein: CASSELARLDGYTF. Partial CDR3 DNA: TGTGCCAGCAGTGAGCTGGCCCGACTTGATGGC.

This clone was counted ten times or more. The read ends 3 residues shy of where the CDR3 ends; the end is completed using the germline J gene. This rearrangement joins TRBV5-1 to TRBJ2-5; 10 bases match TRBD1. The V gene end was trimmed by 4 bases and the J gene end by 1 base; junction bases not matched to a gene: 13. Germline lookup yields CDR1 SGHRS and CDR2 YFSETQ. The CDR3 is 18 residues long. This CDR3 is CASSPLVPGTGVQETQYF. Incomplete CDR3 DNA: TGCGCCAGCAGCCCCCTCGTCCCCGGGACAGGGGTCCAAGAGACC.

At least ten counts were recorded for this clone. The covered CDR3 bases are TGTGCCAGCAGCTGGACAGGGCTGGCCTACGAG. It codes for CASSWTGLAYE. The CDR3 reads in full as CASSWTGLAYEQYF. The V and J genes are TRBV7-8 and TRBJ2-7, with 8 bases matching TRBD1. The read ends 3 residues early relative to the CDR3; the germline J gene fills the gap. This CDR3 has 14 residues. Germline V lookup: CDR1 SGHVS, CDR2 FQNEAQ. With 4 bases clipped from V and 2 bases from J, the junction kept 4 bases outside the gene matches.

This clone appeared a few times. The read ends 3 residues early relative to the CDR3; the germline J gene fills the gap. The rearrangement joins TRBV13 to TRBJ2-5, with D hard to call. CDR3 size: 13 residues. Germline V gene data show CDR1 as PRHDT and CDR2 as FYEKMQ (reference sequence). Trimming shortened V by 2 bases and J by 6 bases, and 10 bases separated the two germline ends. The CDR3 here is CASSLMGEQTQYF. The covered CDR3 bases are TGTGCCAGCAGCTTAATGGGCGAGCAGACC. The full variable domain, completed using reference TRBV13 and TRBJ2-5, is AAGVIQSPRHLIKEKRETATLKCYPIPRHDTVYWYQQGPGQDPQFLISFYEKMQSDKGSIPDRFSAQQFSDYHSELNMSSLELGDSALYFCASSLMGEQTQYFGPGTRLLVL.

This clone was observed many times. The read gets to within 3 residues of the CDR3 end, and the germline J gene fills in the rest. The chain uses TRBV20-1 and TRBJ1-1; D perhaps matches TRBD1 (5 bases). Trimming took off 5 bases at V and 4 bases at J, with 20 bases between the two ends. The germline V gene encodes CDR1 DFQATT and CDR2 SNEGSKA (reference sequence). The CDR3 spans 15 residues. CDR3 amino acids: CSAQGMGQKFTEAFF. CDR3 DNA (partial): TGCAGTGCTCAAGGCATGGGGCAGAAATTCACTGAA.

Many counts were recorded for this clone. The read ends 3 residues early relative to the CDR3; the germline J gene fills the gap. The J gene is TRBJ2-1, the V gene TRBV20-1; 8 nucleotides match TRBD2. The CDR3 is 16 amino acids. The germline V gene has CDR1 DFQATT and CDR2 SNEGSKA (reference sequence). V lost 5 bases, J lost 6 bases, and 15 bases stayed unmatched. The DNA read from the CDR3 is TGCAGTGCTGCCAATGAGGTAGCGGGAAGCTTCAATGAG. It translates to CSAANEVAGSFNE. The entire CDR3 protein reads CSAANEVAGSFNEQFF.

In its sample, this clone was seen many times. Sequencing ends 3 residues short of the CDR3 end; the germline J gene provides the rest. The chain employs TRBV5-5 and TRBJ1-4, with unresolved D. The CDR3 has 14 amino acids. Trimming removed 3 bases from V and 3 bases from J, with 9 bases in between. In germline, CDR1 is SGHKS, CDR2 YYEKEE (reference sequence). The CDR3 reads CASSSSPPNEKLFF. The CDR3 DNA, read in part, is TGTGCCAGCAGCTCGAGCCCGCCTAATGAAAAA.

This clone was counted ten times or more. Sequence at one end of the junction differs from germline and may be a read error. The read ends 3 residues shy of where the CDR3 ends; the end is completed using the germline J gene. This sequence joins TRBV4-2 and TRBJ2-1; 14 positions agree with TRBD2. CDR3 size: 16 residues. CDR1 and CDR2 (germline): LGHNA, YNFKEQ. Incomplete CDR3 DNA: TGCGCCAGCAGCCGACTAGCGGGGGGGCCTGTGGATGAG. Translation: CASSRLAGGPVDE. The whole CDR3 protein reads CASSRLAGGPVDEQFF.

The sample holds many counts of this clone. The read ends 3 residues early relative to the CDR3; the germline J gene fills the gap. J is TRBJ1-2 and V is TRBV10-3, with TRBD1 matching 8 bases. The CDR3 is 14 residues long. The germline V gene encodes CDR1 ENHRY and CDR2 SYGVKD. Trimming at V came to 6 bases and at J to 4 bases, leaving 7 bases not matched to a gene. CDR3 DNA, as far as it was read: TGTGCCATCAGAGCCGGACAGGGAAGCTATGGC. It specifies CAIRAGQGSYG. From start to end, the CDR3 is CAIRAGQGSYGYTF.

In regard to this clone: The read finishes 3 residues shy of the CDR3 end, and the germline J gene is used to complete it. J is TRBJ2-7 and V is TRBV19; D possibly corresponds to TRBD1 (6 bases). Germline loops: CDR1 LNHDA, CDR2 SQIVND (reference sequence). The V and J ends lost 6 bases and 2 bases respectively, with 17 bases between them. The CDR3 has 15 amino acids. Partial CDR3 DNA: TGTGCCAGTAGGAGGGGCTGGGACACCCCCTACGAG. This translates into CASRRGWDTPYE. In full, the CDR3 is CASRRGWDTPYEQYF.

This clone is medium-sized in the sample. The CDR3 end falls 3 residues outside the read, so it is completed with the germline J gene. J is TRBJ1-4 and V is TRBV5-5, with D uncertain. Per the germline V gene, CDR1 is SGHKS and CDR2 is YYEKEE (reference sequence). The CDR3 is 14 residues long. Trimming removed 5 bases from V and 3 bases from J, with 11 bases in between. CDR3 sequence: CASSLLGPNEKLFF. The CDR3 bases that were read are TGTGCCAGCAGTTTGTTGGGCCCTAATGAAAAA.

There are many counts of this clone. The CDR3 is cut off 3 residues early in the read; its end comes from the germline J gene. The rearrangement uses TRBV20-1 and TRBJ2-3, with 16 bases matching TRBD2. Per the germline V gene, CDR1 is DFQATT and CDR2 is SNEGSKA (reference sequence). V lost 0 bases and J lost 5; bases outside the gene matches: 8. The CDR3 length is 18 residues. The covered CDR3 bases are TGCAGTGCTAGAGACCCGGGACTAGCGGGAGGGCCGGTAGATACG. It translates to CSARDPGLAGGPVDT. The CDR3 reads in full as CSARDPGLAGGPVDTQYF.

Ten or more counts support this clone. From the germline J gene comes the end of the CDR3, since the read stops 3 residues before it. The same CDR3 arises from other DNA sequences in this sample as well. The chain joins TRBV14 to TRBJ1-1; 9 nucleotides align to TRBD1. This CDR3 region has 13 residues. CDR1 SGHDN and CDR2 FVKESK come from the germline V gene. The CDR3 protein is CASSQTRQGEAFF. The CDR3 DNA, read in part, is TGTGCCAGCAGCCAAACTAGACAGGGGGAG.

This clone was counted ten times or more. The sequence runs out 3 residues before the end of the CDR3; the remainder is reconstructed from the germline J gene. The chain has TRBV7-2 and TRBJ1-3; the D gene is possibly TRBD1 (5 bases). This CDR3 comprises 14 residues. V was trimmed by 3 bases and J by 8 bases, leaving 14 bases between them. Germline V lookup: CDR1 SGHTA, CDR2 FQGNSA. The CDR3 reads CASSLPGRGDTIYF. CDR3 DNA, as far as it was read: TGTGCCAGCAGCTTGCCGGGTCGGGGGGACACC.

This clone came up many times. The read is 3 residues too short to cover the CDR3 end, so that end is filled in from the germline J gene. The rearrangement joins TRBV14 to TRBJ2-3, with no clear D. There are 16 residues in the CDR3. The germline V gene has CDR1 SGHDN and CDR2 FVKESK. The ends were cut back, 4 bases at V and 0 bases at J, with 14 bases in the middle. The sequenced CDR3 bases are TGTGCCAGCAGCCCGCATCGCGGTGCTAGCACAGATACG. It encodes CASSPHRGASTDT. The whole CDR3 reads CASSPHRGASTDTQYF.

This clone ranks as medium-sized (0.01 to 0.1%). The sequence runs out 3 residues before the end of the CDR3; the remainder is reconstructed from the germline J gene. The rearrangement links TRBV20-1 to TRBJ2-1; 8 positions agree with TRBD2. This CDR3 contains 11 residues. Germline V lookup: CDR1 DFQATT, CDR2 SNEGSKA (reference sequence). Unmatched junction bases numbered 1, after V lost 3 bases and J lost 9 bases. The part of the CDR3 DNA that was read is TGCAGTGCTAGCGGGAGGGGTGAG. The encoded protein is CSASGRGE. The entire CDR3 reads CSASGRGEQFF.

This clone occurred many times. The observed sequence ends 3 residues before the CDR3 terminus, with the missing tail filled in from the germline J gene. The chain has TRBV20-1 and TRBJ1-1; 7 nucleotides agree with TRBD1. The ends lost 1 base at V and 3 bases at J; junction bases unmatched: 5. Germline V CDR1 and CDR2: DFQATT, SNEGSKA (reference sequence). CDR3 length: 14 residues. CDR3 bases read: TGCAGTGCTAGAGGGGGACAGTCCCACACTGAA. It yields the protein CSARGGQSHTE. The entire CDR3 protein reads CSARGGQSHTEAFF.

This clone has ten or more counts. The CDR3 is cut off 3 residues early in the read; its end comes from the germline J gene. The chain joins TRBV5-1 to TRBJ2-5, with TRBD1 matching over 8 bases. The CDR3 has 15 amino acids. The J segment lost 3 bases and the V segment lost 0 bases, leaving 4 bases of the junction unmatched. Germline-derived CDR1 and CDR2 are SGHRS and YFSETQ. The CDR3 sequence: CASSLGSGGEETQYF. The covered CDR3 bases are TGCGCCAGCAGCTTGGGTTCAGGGGGCGAAGAGACC.

This clone was recorded at least ten times. The observed sequence ends 3 residues before the CDR3 terminus, with the missing tail filled in from the germline J gene. The chain links TRBV6-1 to TRBJ2-7; the match to TRBD1 covers 7 bases. The CDR3 sequence is 14 residues long. The V segment lost 1 base and the J segment 0 bases; nucleotides outside the gene matches: 0. Germline V CDR1 and CDR2: MNHNS, SASEGT. The CDR3 reads CASSEGDSSYEQYF. CDR3 DNA (partial): TGTGCCAGCAGTGAAGGGGACAGCTCCTACGAG.

This clone was picked up many times. The CDR3 end lies 3 residues beyond the end of the read and is filled in from the germline J gene. The genes are TRBV7-2 and TRBJ2-4, with D perhaps matching TRBD1 (6 bases). The CDR3 length is 14 residues. V lost 2 bases, J lost 6 bases, and 11 bases lay in between. Germline V gene data show CDR1 as SGHTA and CDR2 as FQGNSA. The CDR3 protein is CASSLSGVGNIQYF. The covered CDR3 bases are TGTGCCAGCAGCTTATCAGGGGTGGGAAACATT.